The 11 T cell receptor beta chains below all came from one sample that was sequenced in a study of radiation and T cells in renal cell carcinoma. Clones were sequenced by immunoSEQ multiplex PCR, and TCRdb holds only the in-frame ones, with some missing. There are 10,000 to 15,000 clones in the sample; around 35% occur only once, and 15% lies in the top ten. Stated treatment: 15 Gy SBRT to primary tumor, nephrectomy 4 weeks later. The sample here was tumor tissue, taken from a patient whose treatment included radiotherapy and nephrectomy. The source of these receptors is a man aged 55-75 years with renal cell carcinoma.

This clone was recorded a few times. DNA of the CDR3: TGCGCCAGCAGCTTGACAGGGGGCAGAAGGTATGGCTACACCTTC. Residues: CASSLTGGRRYGYTF. The chain is built from TRBV5-1 and TRBJ1-2; TRBD1 aligns across 9 bases. Per the germline V gene, CDR1 is SGHRS and CDR2 is YFSETQ. Trimming took 1 base from V and 5 from J; bases not matched to a gene: 6. The CDR3 spans 15 residues.

This clone was seen only a few times. This sequence joins TRBV5-4 and TRBJ1-1; D uncertain. V was pared by 4 bases and J by 6 bases, with 13 bases between. This CDR3 is 13 amino acids long. Germline CDR1 and CDR2: SGHNT and YYREEE (reference sequence). In DNA, the CDR3 is TGTGCCAGCAGCCTGACCTCCGGGGCTGAAGCTTTCTTT. Translation: CASSLTSGAEAFF.

The rearrangement joins TRBV29-1 to TRBJ2-7; the D is unclear. CDR1 and CDR2 (germline): SQVTM, ANQGSEA. V lost 0 bases and J 2 bases, leaving 11 bases between the germline ends. CDR3 length equals 14 residues. CDR3 protein: CSVEEGRGTYEQYF. The CDR3 DNA reads as TGCAGCGTTGAAGAAGGTCGAGGAACCTACGAGCAGTACTTC.

The V call is TRBV5-1, the J call TRBJ2-3; D possibly matches TRBD1 or TRBD2 (5 bases each). The germline V gene encodes CDR1 SGHRS and CDR2 YFSETQ. This CDR3 region has 15 residues. Trimming shortened V by 3 bases and J by 0 bases, and 11 bases separated the two germline ends. CDR3 in DNA: TGCGCCAGCAGCTCCGGGACGGTTAGCACAGATACGCAGTATTTT. This encodes CASSSGTVSTDTQYF. The full variable domain, its missing parts supplied by reference TRBV5-1 and TRBJ2-3, is KAGVTQTPRYLIKTRGQQVTLSCSPISGHRSVSWYQQTPGQGLQFLFEYFSETQRNKGNFPGRFSGRQFSNSRSEMNVSTLELGDSALYLCASSSGTVSTDTQYFGPGTRLTVL.

The chain employs TRBV18 and TRBJ2-7; no clear D gene. This CDR3 has 14 residues. From germline, CDR1 is KGHSH and CDR2 LQKENI. V was trimmed by 2 bases and J by 3 bases, leaving 11 bases between them. The chain's CDR3 is CASSPEPGRYEQYF. CDR3 nucleotides: TGTGCCAGCTCACCAGAGCCAGGACGCTACGAGCAGTACTTC.

This clone showed up many times. The genes are TRBV19 and TRBJ2-1; 8 bases fit TRBD2. The CDR3 extends over 16 amino acids. V dropped 5 bases and J dropped 4; count of bases not matched to a gene: 10. Germline-derived CDR1 and CDR2 are LNHDA and SQIVND (reference sequence). The CDR3 DNA follows: TGTGCCAGTAGTCCCCTTAGGGTAGCGGGATACAATGAGCAGTTCTTC. Encoded protein: CASSPLRVAGYNEQFF. Full variable domain (outside the CDR3, taken from reference TRBV19 and TRBJ2-1): DGGITQSPKYLFRKEGQNVTLSCEQNLNHDAMYWYRQDPGQGLRLIYYSQIVNDFQKGDIAEGYSVSREKKESFPLTVTSAQKNPTAFYLCASSPLRVAGYNEQFFGPGTRLTVL.

The chain employs TRBV13 and TRBJ2-1; 8 bases match TRBD2. The ends lost 4 bases at V and 7 bases at J; junction bases unmatched: 3. The CDR3 sequence is 13 residues long. Germline-derived CDR1 and CDR2 are PRHDT and FYEKMQ (reference sequence). The CDR3, as DNA: TGTGCCAGCAGCTCGGGACTAGGGAATGAGCAGTTCTTC. It is translated as CASSSGLGNEQFF.

The rearrangement uses TRBV30 and TRBJ2-1, with D possibly called TRBD1 or TRBD2 (5 bases each). Germline CDR1 GTSNPN, CDR2 SVGIG (reference sequence). The CDR3 consists of 15 residues. Trimming stripped 3 bases from V and 4 bases from J, with 16 bases between. The CDR3 coding sequence is TGTGCCTGGAGAAGTCCGGGACCAGCTTACAATGAGCAGTTCTTC. Amino acid sequence: CAWRSPGPAYNEQFF.

The chain combines TRBV7-8 with TRBJ2-3; TRBD2 might be the D (6 bases). Germline V gene data show CDR1 as SGHVS and CDR2 as FQNEAQ. The CDR3 extends over 14 amino acids. Trimming removed 1 base at V and 3 bases at J, with 8 bases between. CDR3 DNA sequence: TGTGCCAGCAGCTTAGAGGGGAGGACAGATACGCAGTATTTT. Protein sequence: CASSLEGRTDTQYF.

This clone appeared many times. The chain has TRBV30 and TRBJ1-2; a possible D gene is TRBD1 (6 bases). The V end was cut by 8 bases, the J end by 5 bases, with 18 bases between. This CDR3 region has 13 residues. Germline values: CDR1 GTSNPN, CDR2 SVGIG (reference sequence). CDR3 DNA: TGTGCCACCCCCAGGGGAGAGGGTTATGGCTACACCTTC. Translation: CATPRGEGYGYTF.

The rearrangement uses TRBV13 and TRBJ2-2; D is ambiguous. The V gene's germline CDR1 is PRHDT and CDR2 FYEKMQ (reference sequence). Trimming removed 1 base from V and 1 base from J, with 1 base in between. This CDR3 has 13 residues. In DNA form, the CDR3 reads TGTGCCAGCAGCTTAGAGAACACCGGGGAGCTGTTTTTT. It translates to CASSLENTGELFF. Full variable domain (missing parts from reference TRBV13 and TRBJ2-2): AAGVIQSPRHLIKEKRETATLKCYPIPRHDTVYWYQQGPGQDPQFLISFYEKMQSDKGSIPDRFSAQQFSDYHSELNMSSLELGDSALYFCASSLENTGELFFGEGSRLTVL.